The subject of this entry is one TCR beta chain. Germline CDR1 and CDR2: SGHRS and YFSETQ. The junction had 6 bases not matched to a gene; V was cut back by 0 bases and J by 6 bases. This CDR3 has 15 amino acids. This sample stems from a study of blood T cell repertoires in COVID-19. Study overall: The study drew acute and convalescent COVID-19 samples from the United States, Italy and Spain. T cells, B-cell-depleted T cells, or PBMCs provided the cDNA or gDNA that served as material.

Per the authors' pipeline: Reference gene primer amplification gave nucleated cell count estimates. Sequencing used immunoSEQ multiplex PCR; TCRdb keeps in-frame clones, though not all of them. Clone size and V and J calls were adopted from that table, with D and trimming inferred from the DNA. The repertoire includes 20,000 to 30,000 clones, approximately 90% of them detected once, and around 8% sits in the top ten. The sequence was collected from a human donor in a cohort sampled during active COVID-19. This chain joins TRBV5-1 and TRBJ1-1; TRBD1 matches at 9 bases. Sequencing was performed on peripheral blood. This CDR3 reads CASSLATDRGSEAFF. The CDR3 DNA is TGCGCCAGCAGCTTGGCCACCGACAGGGGGTCTGAAGCTTTCTTT. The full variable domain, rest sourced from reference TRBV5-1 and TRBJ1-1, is KAGVTQTPRYLIKTRGQQVTLSCSPISGHRSVSWYQQTPGQGLQFLFEYFSETQRNKGNFPGRFSGRQFSNSRSEMNVSTLELGDSALYLCASSLATDRGSEAFFGQGTRLTVV.